A selection of T cell receptor beta chains follows, all from one sample in a study of cytomegalovirus exposure and HLA in healthy donors. Method: immunoSEQ multiplex PCR; TCRdb's copy keeps in-frame clones and lacks some. This sample has about 180,000 clones; about 83% occur once, and the top ten carry roughly 1.3%. The specimen sequenced was PBMCs. Every receptor here comes from a woman aged 25 to 39 in good health and CMV-seronegative. The conserved cysteine and the conserved F or W are not part of the CDR3 here. Not all rows give a size; the values are once, few, many and, for expanded clones, a class.

V gene	clone size	J gene	CDR3 protein
TRBV7-9	NA	TRBJ2-7	ASSGQGFGDEQY
TRBV7-2	once	TRBJ2-7	ASSLVIRDEQY
TRBV7-9	NA	TRBJ1-2	ASSLSNYGYT
TRBV7-2	NA	TRBJ1-6	ASSARQYNSPLH
TRBV5-1	NA	TRBJ2-5	ASSLRTPEETQY
TRBV5-1	NA	TRBJ2-7	ASSLALVNSYEQY
TRBV30	NA	TRBJ1-1	AWSPWDRGSMNTEAF
TRBV10-2	NA	TRBJ1-1	ASHRGSAAF
TRBV30	once	TRBJ2-7	AWSVLRNSQQY
TRBV6-6	NA	TRBJ2-2	ASSFHKNTGELF
TRBV4-2	NA	TRBJ1-2	ASSQDALTETNYGYT
TRBV27	NA	TRBJ1-1	ASRSRDRATEAF
TRBV18	NA	TRBJ2-7	ASSSIPSTASYEQY
TRBV6-5	NA	TRBJ2-7	ASSYGTNSYEQY
TRBV6-6	NA	TRBJ2-3	ASSPDRGLTQY
TRBV6-5	few	TRBJ2-7	ASSRTSYEQY
TRBV6-5	NA	TRBJ1-5	ASSLTIAQPQH
TRBV6-5	NA	TRBJ1-2	ASSFRQGAGGYT
TRBV5-1	few	TRBJ1-1	ASSPGQMNTEAF
TRBV9	NA	TRBJ2-7	ASSVDRGGSEQY
TRBV4-1	NA	TRBJ2-5	ASSGLAGETQY
TRBV9	NA	TRBJ2-1	ASSPWTSGYNEQF
TRBV14	NA	TRBJ1-1	ASSQGFGGPYTEAF
TRBV5-1	NA	TRBJ2-1	ASSLTSGGTYNEQF
TRBV5-1	few	TRBJ2-5	ASSWQGAIPETQY
TRBV4-1	NA	TRBJ2-7	ASSQDSGSYEQY
TRBV27	NA	TRBJ2-1	ASSTRDSFQGSYNEQF
TRBV27	NA	TRBJ1-2	ASSLSVGFNGYT
TRBV9	once	TRBJ2-3	ASSPRGLAGNDFTDTQY
TRBV19	few	TRBJ1-6	ASSATVNSPLH
TRBV27	NA	TRBJ1-2	ASSLRSGSYLNYGYT
TRBV2	NA	TRBJ1-5	ASSLTESNQPQH
TRBV5-6	NA	TRBJ2-1	ASSSTSGGARVDEQF
TRBV5-4	NA	TRBJ2-3	ASKARSSTDTQY
TRBV5-4	NA	TRBJ2-7	ASSPDSLEQY
TRBV5-1	NA	TRBJ1-6	ASSAGTYNSPLH
TRBV5-1	once	TRBJ2-7	ASSPGTQITYEQY
TRBV16	NA	TRBJ1-1	ASSPIGTSVNTEAF
TRBV15	NA	TRBJ2-7	ATSRDRDNKREQY
TRBV7-2	NA	TRBJ2-5	ASSPWMTGVQETQY
TRBV7-2	NA	TRBJ1-2	ASSLSPDYGGYT
TRBV6-5	NA	TRBJ1-1	ASSYVRGFDEAF
TRBV2	NA	TRBJ1-5	ASSDSWGGNQPQH
TRBV27	NA	TRBJ1-5	ASSFSQSNQPQH
TRBV4-1	NA	TRBJ2-7	ASSQGGDEQY
TRBV27	NA	TRBJ2-1	ASSFLPRGKYNEQF